The 15 T cell receptor beta chains presented below share a single source sample, sequenced in a study of T cell repertoires in cytomegalovirus infection. TCRdb used MiXCR to reprocess the reads, holding one entry per CDR3 protein. The data show around 19,000 distinct CDR3 sequences, with around two fifths seen just once and approximately 96% held by the top ten. These TCRs are of unknown antigen specificity. Sequencing was performed on CD8+ T cells from cultured PBMCs, taken from culture after CMV antigen stimulation. The receptors were sampled from a human donor in good health (CMV status not recorded). Some clones in this sample may be carry-over from other donors' samples.

This clonotype has a count of ten or more. The chain combines TRBV10-3 with TRBJ2-7; 10 nucleotides agree with TRBD1. In germline, CDR1 is ENHRY, CDR2 SYGVKD. CDR3 length equals 13 residues. V was clipped by 7 bases and J by 7 bases; unmatched bases: 7. CDR3 DNA: TGTGCCATCACTCCGGGACAGGGGAGGGAGCAGTACTTC. Its protein product is CAITPGQGREQYF.

The chain has TRBV7-6 and TRBJ1-2; D possibly corresponds to TRBD1 (6 bases). The CDR3 spans 16 residues. Germline assignment: CDR1 SGHVS and CDR2 FNYEAQ. Trimming shortened V by 6 bases and J by 4 bases, and 21 bases separated the two germline ends. In nucleotides, the CDR3 is TGTGCCAGCAGTTCTAGCCCAAGGGGGTCAATCTATGGCTACACCTTC. Protein product: CASSSSPRGSIYGYTF.

This chain joins TRBV5-4 and TRBJ1-6; TRBD1 aligns across 9 bases. After removal of 1 base from V and 7 bases from J, the junction contained 3 bases not matched to a gene. CDR1 is SGHNT, CDR2 YYREEE, per germline (reference sequence). CDR3 size: 15 residues. The CDR3 loop is CASSLWTGVNSPLHF. In DNA, the CDR3 is TGTGCCAGCAGCTTGTGGACAGGGGTGAATTCACCCCTCCACTTT.

This clonotype was recorded many times. This chain connects TRBV7-8 to TRBJ1-1; D is ambiguous. The V and J ends lost 5 bases and 1 base respectively, with 2 bases between them. Per the germline V gene, CDR1 is SGHVS and CDR2 is FQNEAQ. This CDR3 has 11 amino acids. The CDR3 sequence: CASSTNTEAFF. In DNA, the CDR3 is TGTGCCAGCAGCACGAACACTGAAGCTTTCTTT.

This chain connects TRBV28 to TRBJ2-3; 12 bases line up with TRBD2. The CDR3 totals 15 residues. Germline-derived CDR1 and CDR2 are MDHEN and SYDVKM. The V gene end was trimmed by 6 bases and the J gene end by 7 bases; junction bases not matched to a gene: 8. CDR3 region: CASRPTSGGPNTQYF. CDR3 DNA sequence: TGTGCCAGCAGACCGACTAGCGGGGGTCCTAATACGCAGTATTTT.

The chain joins TRBV19 to TRBJ2-7; no definite D call. The CDR3 has 14 amino acids. Germline V CDR1 and CDR2: LNHDA, SQIVND (reference sequence). V was trimmed by 6 bases and J by 3 bases, leaving 15 bases between them. CDR3 amino acids: CASREGNSYYEQYF. The CDR3 coding sequence is TGTGCCAGTAGAGAAGGGAACAGCTACTACGAGCAGTACTTC.

This clonotype has a handful of counts. The rearrangement uses TRBV4-3 and TRBJ1-3; D is undetermined. V was cut by 0 bases and J by 0 bases, with 15 bases left in between. The V gene's germline CDR1 is LGHNA and CDR2 YSLEER. The CDR3 loop spans 18 amino acids. The CDR3 sequence is CASSQDWVGLTSGNTIYF. In DNA, the CDR3 is TGCGCCAGCAGCCAAGATTGGGTCGGACTGACCTCTGGAAACACCATATATTTT.

The chain's CDR3 is CASSLEWTSGYNEQFF. The CDR3 region has the DNA TGTGCCAGCAGCTTAGAGTGGACTAGCGGATACAATGAGCAGTTCTTC. This chain joins TRBV7-6 and TRBJ2-1, with TRBD2 matching over 10 bases. This CDR3 is built from 16 residues. The V gene's germline CDR1 is SGHVS and CDR2 FNYEAQ. Germline trimming cut 1 base from V and 4 bases from J; bases unmatched to any gene: 4.

The genes are TRBV2 and TRBJ1-1, with 9 bases aligning to TRBD1. The CDR3 contains 15 residues. V lost 5 bases and J lost 0; bases outside the gene matches: 4. Germline CDR1 and CDR2: SNHLY and FYNNEI. CDR3 protein: CASSPGQGVNTEAFF. As DNA, the CDR3 is TGTGCCAGCAGTCCGGGACAGGGCGTGAACACTGAAGCTTTCTTT.

In this sample, this clonotype turned up a few times. The CDR3 sequence: CASSVEANEKLFF. CDR3 nucleotides: TGTGCCAGCAGCGTGGAGGCCAATGAAAAACTGTTTTTT. This rearrangement joins TRBV7-2 to TRBJ1-4, with no clear D. Looked up from germline, CDR1 is SGHTA and CDR2 is FQGNSA. This CDR3 comprises 13 residues. V gave up 5 bases and J gave up 5 bases, with 9 bases separating them. The whole variable domain, remainder taken from reference TRBV7-2 and TRBJ1-4, is GAGVSQSPSNKVTEKGKDVELRCDPISGHTALYWYRQSLGQGLEFLIYFQGNSAPDKSGLPSDRFSAERTGGSVSTLTIQRTQQEDSAVYLCASSVEANEKLFFGSGTQLSVL.

The chain is built from TRBV20-1 and TRBJ1-1; TRBD1 might be the D (5 bases). The germline V and J ends were trimmed by 0 bases and 5 bases, with 13 bases remaining between them. The V gene's germline CDR1 is DFQATT and CDR2 SNEGSKA (reference sequence). The CDR3 extends over 14 amino acids. CDR3: CSARDYQGGTEAFF. CDR3 nucleotides: TGCAGTGCTAGAGATTACCAGGGTGGAACTGAAGCTTTCTTT.

This clonotype was detected only a few times. The chain uses TRBV7-8 and TRBJ2-1; 9 bases map to TRBD2. The CDR3 sequence is 17 residues long. V gave up 5 bases and J gave up 6 bases; unmatched junction bases: 14. Germline V lookup: CDR1 SGHVS, CDR2 FQNEAQ. CDR3 in amino acids: CASSLKGGGRAINEQFF. The CDR3 DNA follows: TGTGCCAGCAGCCTAAAGGGGGGCGGGAGGGCCATCAATGAGCAGTTCTTC.

This clonotype turned up a few times. The chain couples TRBV19 to TRBJ2-7, with TRBD1 matching over 7 bases. The length of the CDR3 is 14 residues. V dropped 7 bases and J dropped 1; count of bases not matched to a gene: 7. Germline CDR1 and CDR2: LNHDA and SQIVND (reference sequence). DNA of the CDR3: TGTGCCAGTAAAAACAGGGGAGATTCCTACGAGCAGTACTTC. Residues: CASKNRGDSYEQYF.

V gene TRBV7-6 combines with J gene TRBJ1-6, with 9 bases matching TRBD1. Germline V gene data show CDR1 as SGHVS and CDR2 as FNYEAQ. This CDR3 contains 17 residues. Unmatched junction bases numbered 9, after V lost 5 bases and J lost 4 bases. Here the CDR3 reads CASSLRTGETYNSPLHF. Written as DNA, the CDR3 is TGTGCCAGCAGCCTACGGACAGGGGAGACATATAATTCACCCCTCCACTTT. The full variable domain, completed using reference TRBV7-6 and TRBJ1-6, is GAGVSQSPRYKVTKRGQDVALRCDPISGHVSLYWYRQALGQGPEFLTYFNYEAQQDKSGLPNDRFSAERPEGSISTLTIQRTEQRDSAMYRCASSLRTGETYNSPLHFGNGTRLTVT.

This chain joins TRBV20-1 and TRBJ1-4; D not resolved. Germline CDR1 is DFQATT and CDR2 is SNEGSKA (reference sequence). V dropped 6 bases and J dropped 8 bases, with 16 bases sitting between them. This CDR3 region has 13 residues. The CDR3 nucleotides read TGCAGTGCAAGGGCCCCAGTCGGAGAAAAACTGTTTTTT. Its protein is CSARAPVGEKLFF.